The source of this T cell receptor (beta chain) is a study of CD8 T cells in Susac syndrome. The CDR3 is 14 amino acids. V gave up 2 bases and J gave up 8 bases; unmatched junction bases: 4. With random hexamers, reverse transcription was performed on 0.5 to 1 ug of RNA. TCRdb re-analysed the immunoSEQ multiplex PCR reads in MiXCR, keeping a single row per CDR3 protein. Found here are over 100,000 distinct CDR3 sequences, 85% to 95% of them singletons; the top ten hold approximately 0.11%. This sequence was found in a human donor in good health. This chain links TRBV12-3 or TRBV12-4 with TRBJ1-4; 8 bases align to TRBD1. The sequencing sample was made of CD8+ T cells from PBMCs. This chain's CDR3 is CASSLRTGREKLFF. DNA for the CDR3: TGTGCCAGCAGTTTACGGACAGGGCGAGAAAAACTGTTTTTT.